This TCR beta chain emerged from a study of cytomegalovirus exposure and HLA in healthy donors. Regarding the study as a whole: Earlier results showed most TCR beta V segments being productive about 87% or about 30% of the time. Altogether, some 170 TCR beta chains were recorded as cytomegalovirus-associated.

Germline V gene lookup returns CDR1 SGHAT and CDR2 FQNNGV. V lost 4 bases to trimming and J lost 2 bases; unmatched junction nucleotides: 8. The CDR3 has 16 residues. Concerning this clone itself: The antigen is unknown.

The PCR contained 60 Vbeta and 13 Jbeta primers. This table comes from immunoSEQ multiplex PCR, and its TCRdb copy is limited to in-frame clones, with some not included. The sample has 150,000 or so clones; roughly 80% are singletons. The TCR was taken from a woman between 40 and 50 years old in good health and CMV-seropositive. J is TRBJ1-2 and V is TRBV11-2; TRBD1 matches at 9 bases. The sequenced sample consisted of PBMCs. The CDR3 region is CASSSALQGANYGYTF. CDR3 DNA sequence: TGTGCCAGCAGCTCCGCCCTACAGGGGGCCAACTATGGCTACACCTTC.